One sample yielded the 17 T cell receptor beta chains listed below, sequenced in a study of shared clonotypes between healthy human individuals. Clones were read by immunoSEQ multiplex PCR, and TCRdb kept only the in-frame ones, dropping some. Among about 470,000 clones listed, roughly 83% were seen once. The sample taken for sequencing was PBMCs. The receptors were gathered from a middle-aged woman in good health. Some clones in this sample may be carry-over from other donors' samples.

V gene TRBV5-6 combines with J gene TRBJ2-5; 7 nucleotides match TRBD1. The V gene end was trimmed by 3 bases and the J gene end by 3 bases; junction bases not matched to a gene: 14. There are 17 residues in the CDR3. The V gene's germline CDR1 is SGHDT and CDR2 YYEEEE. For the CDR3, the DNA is TGTGCCAGCAGCTCACTCCCAAGGGACAGTCCAAAAGAGACCCAGTACTTC. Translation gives CASSSLPRDSPKETQYF.

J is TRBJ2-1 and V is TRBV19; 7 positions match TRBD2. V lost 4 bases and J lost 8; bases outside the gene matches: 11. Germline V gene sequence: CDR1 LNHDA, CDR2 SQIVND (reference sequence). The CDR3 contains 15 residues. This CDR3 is CASSTQRDLRDEQFF. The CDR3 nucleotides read TGTGCCAGTAGTACTCAGCGGGATCTTAGAGATGAGCAGTTCTTC.

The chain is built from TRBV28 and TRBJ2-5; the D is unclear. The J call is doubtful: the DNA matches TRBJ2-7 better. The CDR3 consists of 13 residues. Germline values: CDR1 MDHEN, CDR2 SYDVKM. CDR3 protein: CASSLAVSYEQYF. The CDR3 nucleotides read TGTGCCAGCAGTTTAGCGGTCTCCTACGAGCAGTACTTC.

CDR3 in amino acids: CASSMEWSGTTEQYF. The DNA for the CDR3 is TGTGCCAGTAGTATGGAATGGTCCGGGACTACCGAGCAGTACTTC. The genes are TRBV19 and TRBJ2-7; 7 nucleotides line up with TRBD2. The V and J ends lost 3 bases and 6 bases, in that order; junction bases with no gene match: 11. CDR1 is LNHDA, CDR2 SQIVND, per germline (reference sequence). This CDR3 region has 15 residues. The full variable domain, in which reference TRBV19 and TRBJ2-7 provide the parts outside the CDR3, is DGGITQSPKYLFRKEGQNVTLSCEQNLNHDAMYWYRQDPGQGLRLIYYSQIVNDFQKGDIAEGYSVSREKKESFPLTVTSAQKNPTAFYLCASSMEWSGTTEQYFGPGTRLTVT.

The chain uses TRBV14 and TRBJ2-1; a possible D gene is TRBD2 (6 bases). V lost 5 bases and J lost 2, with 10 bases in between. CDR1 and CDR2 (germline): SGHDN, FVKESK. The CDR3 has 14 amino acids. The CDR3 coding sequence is TGTGCCAGCAGCGGTAGCGGAACCTACAATGAGCAGTTCTTC. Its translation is CASSGSGTYNEQFF.

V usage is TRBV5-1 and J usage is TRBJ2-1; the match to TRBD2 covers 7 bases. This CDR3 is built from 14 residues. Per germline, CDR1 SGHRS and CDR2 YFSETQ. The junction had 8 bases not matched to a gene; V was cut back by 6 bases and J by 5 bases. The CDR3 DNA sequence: TGCGCCAGCACCCCCATAGCGGGCCACAATGAGCAGTTCTTC. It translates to CASTPIAGHNEQFF.

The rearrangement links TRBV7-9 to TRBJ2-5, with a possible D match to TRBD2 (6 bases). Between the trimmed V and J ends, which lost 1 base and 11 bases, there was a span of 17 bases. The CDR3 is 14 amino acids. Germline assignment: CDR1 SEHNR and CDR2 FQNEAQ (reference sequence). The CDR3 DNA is TGTGCCAGCAGCTTAGTAAGACTGGGCGGGGAGCAGTACTTC. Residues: CASSLVRLGGEQYF.

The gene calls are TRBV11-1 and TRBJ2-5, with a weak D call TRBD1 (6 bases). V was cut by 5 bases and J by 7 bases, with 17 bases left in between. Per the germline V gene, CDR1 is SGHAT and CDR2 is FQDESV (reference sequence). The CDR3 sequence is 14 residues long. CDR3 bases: TGTGCCAGCAGCCCCGGAAGGGGGAAAGGGACCCAGTACTTC. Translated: CASSPGRGKGTQYF.

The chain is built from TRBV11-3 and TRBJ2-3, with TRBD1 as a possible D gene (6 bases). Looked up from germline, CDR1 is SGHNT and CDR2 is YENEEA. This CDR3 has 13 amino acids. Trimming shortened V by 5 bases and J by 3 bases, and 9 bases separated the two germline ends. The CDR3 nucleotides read TGTGCCAGCAGCCGCAGGGGAACAGATACGCAGTATTTT. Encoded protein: CASSRRGTDTQYF.

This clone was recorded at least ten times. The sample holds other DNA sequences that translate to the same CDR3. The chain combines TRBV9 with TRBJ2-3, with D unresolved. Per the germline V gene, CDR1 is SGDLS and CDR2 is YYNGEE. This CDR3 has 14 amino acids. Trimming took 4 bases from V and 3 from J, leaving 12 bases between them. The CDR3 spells CASSPALLTDTQYF. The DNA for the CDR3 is TGTGCCAGCAGCCCCGCCCTCCTAACAGATACGCAGTATTTT.

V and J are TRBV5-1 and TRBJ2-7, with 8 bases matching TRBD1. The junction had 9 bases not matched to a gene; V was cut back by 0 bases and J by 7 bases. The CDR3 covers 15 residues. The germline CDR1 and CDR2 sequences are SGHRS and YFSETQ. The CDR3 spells CASSLAAGGQGEQYF. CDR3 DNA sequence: TGCGCCAGCAGCTTGGCCGCAGGGGGCCAGGGGGAGCAGTACTTC.

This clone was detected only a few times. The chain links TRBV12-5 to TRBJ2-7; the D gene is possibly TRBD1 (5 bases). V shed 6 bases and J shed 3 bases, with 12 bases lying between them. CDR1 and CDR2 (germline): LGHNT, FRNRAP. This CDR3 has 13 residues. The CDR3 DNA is TGTGCTAGTGGACAGGACGTCTACTACGAGCAGTACTTC. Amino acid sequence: CASGQDVYYEQYF.

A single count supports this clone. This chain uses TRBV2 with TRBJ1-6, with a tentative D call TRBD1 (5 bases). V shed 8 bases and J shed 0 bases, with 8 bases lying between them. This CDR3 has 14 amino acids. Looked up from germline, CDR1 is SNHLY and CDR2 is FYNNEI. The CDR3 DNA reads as TGTGCCAGCGGAGACAGCTCCTATAATTCACCCCTCCACTTT. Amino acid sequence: CASGDSSYNSPLHF.

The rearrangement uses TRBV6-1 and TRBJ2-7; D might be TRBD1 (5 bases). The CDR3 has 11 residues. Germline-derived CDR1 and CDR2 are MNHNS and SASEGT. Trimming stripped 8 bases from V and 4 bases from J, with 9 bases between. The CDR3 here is CASGRVYEQYF. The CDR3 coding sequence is TGTGCCAGCGGCAGGGTTTACGAGCAGTACTTC.

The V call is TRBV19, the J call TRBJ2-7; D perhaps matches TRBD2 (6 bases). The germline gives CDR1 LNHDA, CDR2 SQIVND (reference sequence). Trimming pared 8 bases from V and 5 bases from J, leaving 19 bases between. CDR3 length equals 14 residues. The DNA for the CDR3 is TGTGCCAGTCGGTCCATGAAATGGAGGGACGAGCAGTACTTC. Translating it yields CASRSMKWRDEQYF.

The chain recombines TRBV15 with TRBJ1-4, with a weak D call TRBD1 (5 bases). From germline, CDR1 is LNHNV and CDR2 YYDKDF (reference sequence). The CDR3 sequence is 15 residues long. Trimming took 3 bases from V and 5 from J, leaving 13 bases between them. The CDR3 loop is CATSSYEGANEKLFF. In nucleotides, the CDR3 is TGTGCCACCAGCAGCTACGAAGGGGCGAATGAAAAACTGTTTTTT.

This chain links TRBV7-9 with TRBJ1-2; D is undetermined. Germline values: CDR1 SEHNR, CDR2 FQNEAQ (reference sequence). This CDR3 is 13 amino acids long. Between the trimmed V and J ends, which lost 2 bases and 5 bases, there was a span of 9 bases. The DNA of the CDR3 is TGTGCCAGCAGCTTATACGAATTATATGGCTACACCTTC. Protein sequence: CASSLYELYGYTF.